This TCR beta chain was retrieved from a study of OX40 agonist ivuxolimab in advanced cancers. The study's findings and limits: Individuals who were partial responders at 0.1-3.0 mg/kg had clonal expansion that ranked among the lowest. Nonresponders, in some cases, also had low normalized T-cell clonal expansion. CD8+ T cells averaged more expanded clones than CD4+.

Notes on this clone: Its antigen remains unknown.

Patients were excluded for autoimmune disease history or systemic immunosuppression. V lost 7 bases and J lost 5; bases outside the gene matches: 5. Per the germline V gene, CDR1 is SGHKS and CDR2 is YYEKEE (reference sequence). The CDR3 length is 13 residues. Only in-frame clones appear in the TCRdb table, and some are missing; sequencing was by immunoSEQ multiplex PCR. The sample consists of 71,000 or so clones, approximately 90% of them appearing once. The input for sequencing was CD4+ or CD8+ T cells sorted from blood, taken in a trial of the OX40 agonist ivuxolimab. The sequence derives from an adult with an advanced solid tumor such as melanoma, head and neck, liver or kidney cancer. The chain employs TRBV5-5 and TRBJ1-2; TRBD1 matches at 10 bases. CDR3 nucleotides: TGTGCCAGCGGGACAGGGGAAGCATATGGCTACACCTTC. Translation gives CASGTGEAYGYTF.